This TCR beta chain appears in the sequencing data of a study of glioma-infiltrating T cells after dendritic cell vaccination. Study context: Patients received three intradermal dendritic cell vaccine injections at biweekly intervals.

The immunoSEQ assay amplified TCRB CDR3 from up to 2 ug DNA. The primer mix had 60 V beta and 13 J beta primers. Libraries were prepared by immunoSEQ multiplex PCR; TCRdb keeps only in-frame clonotypes and omits some of them. The data show about 82,000 clones, roughly 89% seen once. Broader study findings: Longer survival after dendritic cell vaccination followed higher pretreatment TIL content.

With respect to this clone: Its antigen is currently unknown.

The sequence was obtained from a human donor with glioblastoma. The sequences come from blood, collected before dendritic cell vaccination.

CDR3 residues: CASSYTGTRNTGELFF. CDR3 coding DNA: TGTGCCAGCAGCTATACAGGGACACGAAACACCGGGGAGCTGTTTTTT. This chain links TRBV11-1 with TRBJ2-2, with D possibly matching TRBD1 (6 bases). The germline gives CDR1 SGHAT, CDR2 FQDESV (reference sequence). V was shortened by 4 bases and J by 2 bases, with 14 bases between the two germline ends. CDR3 length: 16 residues.